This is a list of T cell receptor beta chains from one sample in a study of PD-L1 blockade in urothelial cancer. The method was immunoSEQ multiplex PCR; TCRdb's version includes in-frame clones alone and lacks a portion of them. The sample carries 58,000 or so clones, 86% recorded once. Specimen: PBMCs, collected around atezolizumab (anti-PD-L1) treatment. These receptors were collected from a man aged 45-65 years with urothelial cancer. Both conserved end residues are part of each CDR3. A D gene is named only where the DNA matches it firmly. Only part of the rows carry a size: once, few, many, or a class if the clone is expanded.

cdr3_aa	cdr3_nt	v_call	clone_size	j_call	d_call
CASSSTRSAATNEKLFF	TGTGCCAGCAGCTCGACTAGATCAGCAGCAACTAATGAAAAACTGTTTTTT	TRBV7-9	few	TRBJ1-4	-
CASSLTHAGDEQFF	TGTGCCAGCAGCTTAACCCATGCCGGGGATGAGCAGTTCTTC	TRBV7-9	-	TRBJ2-1	-
CASSYSTGAYEQYF	TGTGCCAGCAGTTACTCGACAGGGGCCTACGAGCAGTACTTC	TRBV6-5	-	TRBJ2-7	TRBD1
CASSIFQTGSPLHF	TGTGCCAGTAGTATCTTTCAGACCGGGTCGCCCCTCCACTTT	TRBV19	-	TRBJ1-6	-
CASSLGLADTNNEQFF	TGTGCCAGCAGCTTAGGCCTAGCGGATACAAACAATGAGCAGTTCTTC	TRBV13	-	TRBJ2-1	TRBD2
CASSADRVGNSPLHF	TGTGCCAGCAGTGCGGACAGGGTAGGCAATTCACCCCTCCACTTT	TRBV27	-	TRBJ1-6	TRBD1
CASRYRGMNTEAFF	TGTGCCAGCAGGTACAGGGGGATGAACACTGAAGCTTTCTTT	TRBV2	-	TRBJ1-1	TRBD1
CAWGTGGSGNTIYF	TGTGCCTGGGGGACAGGGGGCTCTGGAAACACCATATATTTT	TRBV30	once	TRBJ1-3	TRBD1
CASSEETGGYGYTF	TGTGCCAGCAGTGAAGAAACAGGGGGCTATGGCTACACCTTC	TRBV2	-	TRBJ1-2	TRBD1
CAWSPGQIYSNQPQHF	TGTGCCTGGAGCCCGGGACAGATCTATAGCAATCAGCCCCAGCATTTT	TRBV30	few	TRBJ1-5	TRBD1
CASSLSTGPNEKLFF	TGTGCCAGCTCACTATCGACAGGGCCTAATGAAAAACTGTTTTTT	TRBV18	-	TRBJ1-4	TRBD1
CATTLRDSNEKLFF	TGTGCCACGACCCTCCGGGACAGTAATGAAAAACTGTTTTTT	TRBV19	-	TRBJ1-4	TRBD1
CASSSRQGGTEAFF	TGTGCCAGCAGCTCCCGACAGGGAGGCACTGAAGCTTTCTTT	TRBV7-9	-	TRBJ1-1	TRBD1
CASSLGTGPYQPQHF	TGCGCCAGCAGCTTGGGGACAGGGCCTTATCAGCCCCAGCATTTT	TRBV5-1	-	TRBJ1-5	TRBD1
CASRQPTGDNSPLHF	TGTGCCAGCAGACAACCGACAGGGGATAATTCACCCCTCCACTTT	TRBV6-1	once	TRBJ1-6	TRBD1
CASSHSSGNTIYF	TGTGCCAGCTCACACAGCTCTGGAAACACCATATATTTT	TRBV18	-	TRBJ1-3	-
CASSSPTNDNYGYTF	TGTGCCAGCAGCTCTCCGACAAATGATAACTATGGCTACACCTTC	TRBV21-1	-	TRBJ1-2	-
CASSRSGISTDTQYF	TGTGCCAGCAGCCGCAGCGGGATAAGCACAGATACGCAGTATTTT	TRBV9	-	TRBJ2-3	TRBD2
CASTGVGVRTEAFF	TGTGCCAGCACCGGAGTGGGTGTGCGGACTGAAGCTTTCTTT	TRBV7-2	-	TRBJ1-1	-
CASSDRGRVYNEQFF	TGTGCCAGCAGCGACAGGGGGCGGGTATACAATGAGCAGTTCTTC	TRBV6-5	-	TRBJ2-1	TRBD1
CASSQSGTGDYGYTF	TGCGCCAGCAGCCAGTCCGGGACAGGAGACTATGGCTACACCTTC	TRBV4-1	-	TRBJ1-2	TRBD1
CASSREPVFPTDTQYF	TGCGCCAGCAGCCGGGAACCGGTTTTCCCCACAGATACGCAGTATTTT	TRBV5-1	once	TRBJ2-3	-
CASSLGGQINEQFF	TGTGCCAGCAGCTTGGGTGGACAGATAAATGAGCAGTTCTTC	TRBV5-5	-	TRBJ2-1	-
CASSEQATSGFSGANVLTF	TGTGCCAGCAGTGAACAGGCGACTAGCGGGTTCTCTGGGGCCAACGTCCTGACTTTC	TRBV2	medium-sized	TRBJ2-6	TRBD2